This TCR beta chain was observed in a study of yellow fever vaccine responses in identical twins. A single record per CDR3 protein comes from TCRdb applying MiXCR to the RT-PCR reads. The sample lists some 14,000 distinct CDR3 sequences, roughly 84% occurring once. The CDR3 is 17 amino acids. V lost 4 bases and J lost 4, with 22 bases in between. Germline assignment: CDR1 SGHAT and CDR2 FQDESV (reference sequence). Points on this clonotype: Its antigen remains unknown.

The study, taken as a whole, reports: Among the twins, the vaccine T cell response reportedly seemed partly convergent and partly personalized.

The TCR comes from a woman younger than 35 who received the yellow fever vaccine. This sequence joins TRBV11-1 and TRBJ1-2; no definite D call. The sequencing used T cells from blood (PBMCs), unsorted or a sorted subset (not recorded which), collected before or after yellow fever vaccination (not recorded which). The CDR3 region is CASSSEASGARRYGYTF. The CDR3 region has the DNA TGTGCCAGCAGCTCTGAGGCGTCAGGCGCGAGACGCTATGGCTACACCTTC. Complete variable domain (other parts from reference TRBV11-1 and TRBJ1-2): EAEVAQSPRYKITEKSQAVAFWCDPISGHATLYWYRQILGQGPELLVQFQDESVVDDSQLPKDRFSAERLKGVDSTLKIQPAELGDSAMYLCASSSEASGARRYGYTFGSGTRLTVV.